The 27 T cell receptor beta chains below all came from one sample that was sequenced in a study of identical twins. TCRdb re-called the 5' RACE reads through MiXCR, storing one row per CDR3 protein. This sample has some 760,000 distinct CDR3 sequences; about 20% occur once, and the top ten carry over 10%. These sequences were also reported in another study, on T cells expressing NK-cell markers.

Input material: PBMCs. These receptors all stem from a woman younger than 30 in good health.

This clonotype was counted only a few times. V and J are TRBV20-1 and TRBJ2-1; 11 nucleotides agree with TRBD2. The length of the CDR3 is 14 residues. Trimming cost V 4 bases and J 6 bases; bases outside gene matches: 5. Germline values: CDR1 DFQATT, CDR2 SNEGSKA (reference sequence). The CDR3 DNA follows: TGCAGTGCTAATAGCGGGGGGGCCGCCAATGAGCAGTTCTTC. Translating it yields CSANSGGAANEQFF.

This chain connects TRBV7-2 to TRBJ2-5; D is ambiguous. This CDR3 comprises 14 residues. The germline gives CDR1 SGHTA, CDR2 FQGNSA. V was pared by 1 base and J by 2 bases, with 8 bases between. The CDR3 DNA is TGTGCCAGCAGCTTAGACTGGGGACAAGAGACCCAGTACTTC. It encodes CASSLDWGQETQYF. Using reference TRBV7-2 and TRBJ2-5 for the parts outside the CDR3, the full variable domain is GAGVSQSPSNKVTEKGKDVELRCDPISGHTALYWYRQSLGQGLEFLIYFQGNSAPDKSGLPSDRFSAERTGGSVSTLTIQRTQQEDSAVYLCASSLDWGQETQYFGPGTRLLVL.

CDR3 bases: TGTGCCATCAGGGGGTCTGAGGCGGGCATCAGGGATGAGCAGTTCTTC. This translates into CAIRGSEAGIRDEQFF. V is TRBV10-3 and J is TRBJ2-1, with D perhaps TRBD1 or TRBD2 (5 bases each). Germline V CDR1 and CDR2: ENHRY, SYGVKD. CDR3 length: 16 amino acids. The V gene lost 6 bases and the J gene lost 8 bases, with 23 bases spanning the gap.

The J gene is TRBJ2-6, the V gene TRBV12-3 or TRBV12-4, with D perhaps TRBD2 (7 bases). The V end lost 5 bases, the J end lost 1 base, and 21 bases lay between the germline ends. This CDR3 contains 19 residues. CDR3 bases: TGTGCCAGCAGTCATGCTGGGGGGGGAGACAGGTCTGGGGCCAACGTCCTGACTTTC. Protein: CASSHAGGGDRSGANVLTF.

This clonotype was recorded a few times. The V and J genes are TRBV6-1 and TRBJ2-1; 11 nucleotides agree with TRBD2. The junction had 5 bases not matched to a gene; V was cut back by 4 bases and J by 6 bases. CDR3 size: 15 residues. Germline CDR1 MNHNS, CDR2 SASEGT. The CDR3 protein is CASSGTSGGANEQFF. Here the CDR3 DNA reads TGTGCCAGCAGTGGTACTAGCGGGGGTGCCAATGAGCAGTTCTTC.

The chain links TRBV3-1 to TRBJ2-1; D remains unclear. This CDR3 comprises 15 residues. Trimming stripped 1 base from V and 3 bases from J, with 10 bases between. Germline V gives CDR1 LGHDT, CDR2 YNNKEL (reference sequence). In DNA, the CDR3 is TGTGCCAGCAGCCAAGGATGGGCCAGCTACAATGAGCAGTTCTTC. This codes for CASSQGWASYNEQFF.

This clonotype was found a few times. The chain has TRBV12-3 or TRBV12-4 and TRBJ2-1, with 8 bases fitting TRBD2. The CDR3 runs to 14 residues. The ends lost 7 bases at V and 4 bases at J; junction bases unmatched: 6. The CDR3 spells CASTGTRVYNEQFF. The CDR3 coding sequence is TGTGCCAGCACCGGGACTAGGGTGTACAATGAGCAGTTCTTC.

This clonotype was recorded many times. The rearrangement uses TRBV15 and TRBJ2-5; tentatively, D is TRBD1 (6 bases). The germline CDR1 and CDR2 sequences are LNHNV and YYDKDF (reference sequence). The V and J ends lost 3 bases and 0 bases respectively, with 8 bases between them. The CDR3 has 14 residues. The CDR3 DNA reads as TGTGCCACCAGCAGGACAGGCCACCAAGAGACCCAGTACTTC. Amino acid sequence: CATSRTGHQETQYF.

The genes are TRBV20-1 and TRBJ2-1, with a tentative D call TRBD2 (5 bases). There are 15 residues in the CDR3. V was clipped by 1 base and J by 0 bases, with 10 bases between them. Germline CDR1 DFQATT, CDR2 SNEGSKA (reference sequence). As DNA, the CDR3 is TGCAGTGCTAGAGTAGGAGGACGCTCCTACAATGAGCAGTTCTTC. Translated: CSARVGGRSYNEQFF.

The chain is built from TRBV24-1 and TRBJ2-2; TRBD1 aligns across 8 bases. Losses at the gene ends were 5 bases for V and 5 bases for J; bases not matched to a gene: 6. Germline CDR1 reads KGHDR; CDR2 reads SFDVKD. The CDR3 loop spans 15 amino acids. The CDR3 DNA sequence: TGTGCCACCAGTGTCGGACAGGGAGGAACCGGGGAGCTGTTTTTT. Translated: CATSVGQGGTGELFF.

The DNA for the CDR3 is TGTGCCAGCAGTTACCGAATTATGGGGGGAGAGACCCAGTACTTC. Amino acid sequence: CASSYRIMGGETQYF. The chain couples TRBV6-5 to TRBJ2-5; possibly TRBD2 for D (6 bases). This CDR3 region has 15 residues. Germline-derived CDR1 and CDR2 are MNHEY and SVGAGI. Trimming cost V 2 bases and J 4 bases, with 14 bases left between them.

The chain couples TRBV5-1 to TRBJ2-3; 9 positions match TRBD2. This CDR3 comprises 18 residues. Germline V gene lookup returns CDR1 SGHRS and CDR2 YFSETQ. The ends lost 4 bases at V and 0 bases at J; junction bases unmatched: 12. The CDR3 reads CASSPVPPLAGSTDTQYF. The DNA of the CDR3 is TGCGCCAGCAGCCCCGTCCCCCCTCTAGCGGGAAGCACAGATACGCAGTATTTT.

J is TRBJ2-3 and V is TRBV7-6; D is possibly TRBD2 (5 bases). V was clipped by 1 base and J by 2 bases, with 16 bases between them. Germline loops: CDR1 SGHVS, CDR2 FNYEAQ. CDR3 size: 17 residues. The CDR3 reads CASSLESTGVHTDTQYF. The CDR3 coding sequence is TGTGCCAGCAGCTTAGAGTCCACCGGGGTGCACACAGATACGCAGTATTTT.

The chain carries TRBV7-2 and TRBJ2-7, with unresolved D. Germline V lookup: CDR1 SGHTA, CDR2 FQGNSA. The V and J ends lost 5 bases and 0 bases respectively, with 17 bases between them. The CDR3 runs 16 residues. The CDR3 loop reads CASSPVVGGDSYEQYF. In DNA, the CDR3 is TGTGCCAGCAGCCCCGTCGTGGGTGGTGACTCCTACGAGCAGTACTTC. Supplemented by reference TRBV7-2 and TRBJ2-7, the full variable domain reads GAGVSQSPSNKVTEKGKDVELRCDPISGHTALYWYRQSLGQGLEFLIYFQGNSAPDKSGLPSDRFSAERTGGSVSTLTIQRTQQEDSAVYLCASSPVVGGDSYEQYFGPGTRLTVT.

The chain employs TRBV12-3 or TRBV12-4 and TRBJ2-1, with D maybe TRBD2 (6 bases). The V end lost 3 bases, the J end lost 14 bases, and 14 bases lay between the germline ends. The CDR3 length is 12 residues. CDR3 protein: CASSFGLATKFF. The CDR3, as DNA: TGTGCCAGCAGTTTTGGCCTAGCGACTAAGTTCTTC.

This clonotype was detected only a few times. The CDR3 loop is CASSYSKGQGHEQYF. CDR3 DNA sequence: TGTGCCAGCAGTTACTCGAAGGGACAGGGCCACGAGCAGTACTTC. The rearrangement joins TRBV6-5 to TRBJ2-7; 9 bases match TRBD1. This CDR3 comprises 15 residues. Germline V gene sequence: CDR1 MNHEY, CDR2 SVGAGI. The V gene end was trimmed by 0 bases and the J gene end by 5 bases; junction bases not matched to a gene: 5.

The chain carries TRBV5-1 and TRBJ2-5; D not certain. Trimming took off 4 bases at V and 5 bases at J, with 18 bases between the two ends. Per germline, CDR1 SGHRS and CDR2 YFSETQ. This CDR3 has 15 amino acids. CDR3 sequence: CASSPTPGQTETQYF. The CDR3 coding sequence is TGCGCCAGCAGCCCAACGCCAGGCCAGACGGAGACCCAGTACTTC.

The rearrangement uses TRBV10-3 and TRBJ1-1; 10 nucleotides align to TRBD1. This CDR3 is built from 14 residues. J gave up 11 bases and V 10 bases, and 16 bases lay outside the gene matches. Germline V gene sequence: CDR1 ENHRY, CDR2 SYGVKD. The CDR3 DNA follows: TGTGCCACAGGGGAAGGGACAGGGGTATCCTGGGCTTTCTTT. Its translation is CATGEGTGVSWAFF.

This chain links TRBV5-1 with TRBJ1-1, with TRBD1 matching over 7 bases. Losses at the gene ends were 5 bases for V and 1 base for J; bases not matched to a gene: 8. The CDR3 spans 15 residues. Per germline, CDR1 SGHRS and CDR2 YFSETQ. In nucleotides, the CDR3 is TGCGCCAGCAGGGTTACCGGGACAGAGAACACTGAAGCTTTCTTT. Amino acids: CASRVTGTENTEAFF.

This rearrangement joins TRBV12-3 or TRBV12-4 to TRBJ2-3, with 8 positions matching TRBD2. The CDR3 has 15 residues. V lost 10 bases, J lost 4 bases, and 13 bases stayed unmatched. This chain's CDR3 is CATVLRGGRSDTQYF. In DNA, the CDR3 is TGTGCCACCGTCCTCCGGGGGGGGCGATCAGATACGCAGTATTTT.

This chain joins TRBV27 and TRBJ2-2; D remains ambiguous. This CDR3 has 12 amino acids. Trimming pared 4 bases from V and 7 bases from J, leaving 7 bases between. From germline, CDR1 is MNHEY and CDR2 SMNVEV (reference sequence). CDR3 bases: TGTGCCAGCAGTTCCAACGGCGGGGAGCTGTTTTTT. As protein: CASSSNGGELFF.

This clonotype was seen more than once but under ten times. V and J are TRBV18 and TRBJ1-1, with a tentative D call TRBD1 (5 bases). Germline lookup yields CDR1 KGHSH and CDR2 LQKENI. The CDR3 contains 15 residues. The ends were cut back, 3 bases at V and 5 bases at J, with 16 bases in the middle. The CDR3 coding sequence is TGTGCCAGCTCACCCCCGGGGCTAAGCGCTACTGAAGCTTTCTTT. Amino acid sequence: CASSPPGLSATEAFF.

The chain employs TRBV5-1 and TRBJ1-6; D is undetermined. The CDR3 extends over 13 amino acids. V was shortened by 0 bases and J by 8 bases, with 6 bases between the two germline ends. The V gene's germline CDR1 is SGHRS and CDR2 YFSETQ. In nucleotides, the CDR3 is TGCGCCAGCAGCTTGGGTTCAGATTCACCCCTCCACTTT. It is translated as CASSLGSDSPLHF.

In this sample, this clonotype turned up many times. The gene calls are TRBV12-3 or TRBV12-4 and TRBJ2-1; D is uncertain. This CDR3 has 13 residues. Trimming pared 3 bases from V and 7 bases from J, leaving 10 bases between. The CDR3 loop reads CASSLGMKNEQFF. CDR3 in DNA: TGTGCCAGCAGTTTGGGGATGAAGAATGAGCAGTTCTTC.

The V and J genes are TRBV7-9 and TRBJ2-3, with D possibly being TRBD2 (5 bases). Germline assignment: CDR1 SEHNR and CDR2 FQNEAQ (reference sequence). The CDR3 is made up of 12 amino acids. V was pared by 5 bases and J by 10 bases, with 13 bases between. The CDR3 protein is CASSASSLSQYF. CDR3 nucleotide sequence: TGTGCCAGCAGCGCCTCTAGCTTATCGCAGTATTTT.

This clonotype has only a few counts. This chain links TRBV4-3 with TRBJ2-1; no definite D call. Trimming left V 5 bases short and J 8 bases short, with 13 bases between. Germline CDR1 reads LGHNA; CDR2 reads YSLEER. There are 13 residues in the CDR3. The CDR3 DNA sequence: TGCGCCAGCAGCACACGATTAGAGGATGAGCAGTTCTTC. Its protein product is CASSTRLEDEQFF.

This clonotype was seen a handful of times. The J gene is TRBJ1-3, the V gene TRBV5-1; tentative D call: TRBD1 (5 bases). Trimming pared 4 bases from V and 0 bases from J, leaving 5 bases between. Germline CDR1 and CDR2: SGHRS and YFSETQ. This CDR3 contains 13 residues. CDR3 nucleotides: TGCGCCAGCAGCGGGGGCTCTGGAAACACCATATATTTT. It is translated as CASSGGSGNTIYF.